These T cell receptor beta chains were read from a single sample in a study of cytomegalovirus exposure and HLA in healthy donors. Here immunoSEQ multiplex PCR was the method, and the copy in TCRdb shows in-frame clones only, minus some. The sample consists of around 130,000 clones, roughly 70% of them appearing once. Sequencing was performed on PBMCs. The receptors stem from a woman aged 40 to 50 in good health and CMV-seropositive. Both conserved end residues are part of each CDR3. Fields, in order: D gene, clone size, V gene, J gene, CDR3 protein. The D gene is left open where the match is weak. The listing skips clone size in some rows; elsewhere it reads once, few, many or a size class.

d_gene: TRBD2; abundance: -; v_gene: TRBV5-1; j_gene: TRBJ2-1; CDR3aa: CASSLAGGLGGNEQFF
d_gene: TRBD2; abundance: -; v_gene: TRBV7-7; j_gene: TRBJ2-1; CDR3aa: CASSLVASGGRYNEQFF
d_gene: TRBD2; abundance: -; v_gene: TRBV7-9; j_gene: TRBJ2-5; CDR3aa: CASSLSGLAGKETQYF
d_gene: TRBD2; abundance: -; v_gene: TRBV7-2; j_gene: TRBJ2-7; CDR3aa: CASSPGLAGLSYEQYF
d_gene: -; abundance: few; v_gene: TRBV4-3; j_gene: TRBJ1-5; CDR3aa: CASSQDREQPQHF
d_gene: -; abundance: -; v_gene: TRBV7-2; j_gene: TRBJ2-5; CDR3aa: CASLLIGTQYF
d_gene: -; abundance: -; v_gene: TRBV27; j_gene: TRBJ2-2; CDR3aa: CASSLSLGTGELFF
d_gene: TRBD2; abundance: -; v_gene: TRBV7-2; j_gene: TRBJ2-5; CDR3aa: CASSFMSSGQETQYF
d_gene: TRBD1; abundance: -; v_gene: TRBV4-1; j_gene: TRBJ1-1; CDR3aa: CASSPQGAGAEAFF
d_gene: TRBD1; abundance: -; v_gene: TRBV4-2; j_gene: TRBJ1-3; CDR3aa: CASSQGQVSGNTIYF
d_gene: TRBD2; abundance: -; v_gene: TRBV28; j_gene: TRBJ2-3; CDR3aa: CASSRREGGTQYF
d_gene: -; abundance: once; v_gene: TRBV6-5; j_gene: TRBJ1-1; CDR3aa: CASSYSGRGTEAFF
d_gene: -; abundance: -; v_gene: TRBV5-1; j_gene: TRBJ1-1; CDR3aa: CASSSEGNTEAFF
d_gene: TRBD2; abundance: -; v_gene: TRBV2; j_gene: TRBJ2-5; CDR3aa: CASRTSGETQYF
d_gene: -; abundance: few; v_gene: TRBV2; j_gene: TRBJ1-2; CDR3aa: CASSEQGMDGYTF
d_gene: TRBD1; abundance: -; v_gene: TRBV27; j_gene: TRBJ1-1; CDR3aa: CASSLSDRGLGTEAFF
d_gene: TRBD2; abundance: -; v_gene: TRBV9; j_gene: TRBJ2-1; CDR3aa: CASSVVSGGHNEQFF
d_gene: -; abundance: -; v_gene: TRBV2; j_gene: TRBJ1-2; CDR3aa: CASRPKGGYGYTF
d_gene: -; abundance: medium-sized; v_gene: TRBV6-4; j_gene: TRBJ2-1; CDR3aa: CASSDSDRGEQFF
d_gene: -; abundance: -; v_gene: TRBV7-7; j_gene: TRBJ2-3; CDR3aa: CASSISGLDTDTQYF
d_gene: TRBD1; abundance: -; v_gene: TRBV2; j_gene: TRBJ2-2; CDR3aa: CASTGTGNGELFF
d_gene: TRBD1; abundance: -; v_gene: TRBV9; j_gene: TRBJ1-2; CDR3aa: CASSVDGQEVYGYTF
d_gene: -; abundance: -; v_gene: TRBV6-5; j_gene: TRBJ1-1; CDR3aa: CASSTGNTEAFF
d_gene: TRBD2; abundance: few; v_gene: TRBV9; j_gene: TRBJ2-7; CDR3aa: CASSVGLAGSYEQYF
d_gene: TRBD2; abundance: -; v_gene: TRBV2; j_gene: TRBJ2-7; CDR3aa: CASAALAGGRNEQYF
d_gene: TRBD1; abundance: -; v_gene: TRBV14; j_gene: TRBJ1-1; CDR3aa: CASSQLQGGSTEAFF
d_gene: TRBD1; abundance: -; v_gene: TRBV14; j_gene: TRBJ1-2; CDR3aa: CASSQVAGGIGGYTF
d_gene: TRBD1; abundance: -; v_gene: TRBV2; j_gene: TRBJ2-1; CDR3aa: CASGQGNEQFF
d_gene: -; abundance: few; v_gene: TRBV2; j_gene: TRBJ1-5; CDR3aa: CASRGGGGSGLGNQPQHF
d_gene: TRBD2; abundance: -; v_gene: TRBV19; j_gene: TRBJ2-7; CDR3aa: CASRASGSYEQYF
d_gene: TRBD2; abundance: few; v_gene: TRBV6-4; j_gene: TRBJ2-3; CDR3aa: CASSDSRGGTDTQYF
d_gene: TRBD2; abundance: -; v_gene: TRBV6-1; j_gene: TRBJ2-1; CDR3aa: CASSDEREGLDEQFF
d_gene: TRBD2; abundance: -; v_gene: TRBV5-4; j_gene: TRBJ2-1; CDR3aa: CASSSLAGGIDEQFF
d_gene: TRBD1; abundance: -; v_gene: TRBV7-8; j_gene: TRBJ2-5; CDR3aa: CASSISRGRETQYF
d_gene: -; abundance: -; v_gene: TRBV5-1; j_gene: TRBJ2-2; CDR3aa: CASTLGLNTGELFF
d_gene: TRBD2; abundance: -; v_gene: TRBV27; j_gene: TRBJ2-1; CDR3aa: CASSPTTSGSLEQFF
d_gene: -; abundance: -; v_gene: TRBV29-1; j_gene: TRBJ2-7; CDR3aa: CSVIQGAYEQYF
d_gene: -; abundance: few; v_gene: TRBV7-3; j_gene: TRBJ2-1; CDR3aa: CASRLAENNEQFF
d_gene: TRBD2; abundance: -; v_gene: TRBV6-5; j_gene: TRBJ2-5; CDR3aa: CASGDSGGTQETQYF
d_gene: -; abundance: -; v_gene: TRBV5-5; j_gene: TRBJ1-1; CDR3aa: CASSLGHRLPNTEAFF
d_gene: TRBD1; abundance: once; v_gene: TRBV19; j_gene: TRBJ2-3; CDR3aa: CASSILFRGTDTQYF
d_gene: -; abundance: once; v_gene: TRBV10-3; j_gene: TRBJ1-1; CDR3aa: CAISESDTEAFF
d_gene: -; abundance: -; v_gene: TRBV5-1; j_gene: TRBJ2-7; CDR3aa: CASSPLTSYEQYF
d_gene: -; abundance: -; v_gene: TRBV6-5; j_gene: TRBJ1-2; CDR3aa: CASSYSGGINYGYTF
d_gene: TRBD2; abundance: -; v_gene: TRBV4-3; j_gene: TRBJ2-7; CDR3aa: CASSQDLAGAYEQYF
d_gene: -; abundance: -; v_gene: TRBV7-6; j_gene: TRBJ1-2; CDR3aa: CASSQRGIQDGYTF
d_gene: -; abundance: -; v_gene: TRBV27; j_gene: TRBJ2-1; CDR3aa: CASSRQGLGGRGEQFF
d_gene: -; abundance: -; v_gene: TRBV19; j_gene: TRBJ1-4; CDR3aa: CASSLDSFGEKLFF
d_gene: -; abundance: few; v_gene: TRBV5-6; j_gene: TRBJ1-6; CDR3aa: CASSRGTPYNSPLHF
d_gene: -; abundance: few; v_gene: TRBV27; j_gene: TRBJ1-2; CDR3aa: CASSQTGSWHRYGYTF